The 30 T cell receptor beta chains in this list originate from one sample, sequenced in a study of OX40 agonist ivuxolimab in advanced cancers. Here immunoSEQ multiplex PCR was the method, and the copy in TCRdb shows in-frame clones only, minus some. The sample has about 64,000 clones; 85% to 95% are singletons. This specimen was CD4+ or CD8+ T cells sorted from blood, taken in a trial of the OX40 agonist ivuxolimab. These receptors came from an adult with an advanced solid tumor such as melanoma, head and neck, liver or kidney cancer.

The chain employs TRBV6-6 and TRBJ2-1; D is perhaps TRBD1 (6 bases). This CDR3 spans 14 amino acids. Germline-derived CDR1 and CDR2 are MNHNY and SVGAGI (reference sequence). The V end was cut by 10 bases, the J end by 0 bases, with 13 bases between. The CDR3 here is CATVEGGSYNEQFF. The CDR3 region has the DNA TGTGCCACCGTCGAAGGGGGCTCCTACAATGAGCAGTTCTTC.

Only one count was recorded for this clone. The chain has TRBV18 and TRBJ1-1; no firm D call. This CDR3 spans 14 amino acids. The ends were cut back, 2 bases at V and 2 bases at J, with 9 bases in the middle. Germline CDR1 is KGHSH and CDR2 is LQKENI. The CDR3 reads CASSPKQLNTEAFF. The DNA of the CDR3 is TGTGCCAGCTCACCAAAACAGCTCAACACTGAAGCTTTCTTT.

The chain is built from TRBV10-1 and TRBJ2-7, with 14 positions matching TRBD2. Germline V gives CDR1 WNHNN, CDR2 SYGVQD (reference sequence). The CDR3 loop spans 15 amino acids. The V and J ends lost 5 bases and 4 bases, in that order; junction bases with no gene match: 4. Here the CDR3 reads CASSTGTSGRYEQYF. CDR3 bases: TGCGCCAGCAGTACCGGGACTAGCGGGAGATACGAGCAGTACTTC.

This rearrangement joins TRBV6-5 to TRBJ1-3; a weak D match, TRBD1 (5 bases). Germline CDR1 and CDR2: MNHEY and SVGAGI. The CDR3 is 15 amino acids. The V end was cut by 5 bases, the J end by 0 bases, with 11 bases between. CDR3 protein: CASSPGGVSGNTIYF. For the CDR3, the DNA is TGTGCCAGCAGTCCTGGAGGGGTCTCTGGAAACACCATATATTTT.

The chain employs TRBV15 and TRBJ1-4; D may be TRBD1 (6 bases). The CDR3 consists of 15 residues. Germline CDR1 and CDR2: LNHNV and YYDKDF (reference sequence). Trimming took off 1 base at V and 6 bases at J, with 12 bases between the two ends. The DNA of the CDR3 is TGTGCCACCAGCAGAGTATACAGGGACGATGAAAAACTGTTTTTT. It translates to CATSRVYRDDEKLFF.

The gene calls are TRBV7-6 and TRBJ2-2; weak D call: TRBD1 (6 bases). The ends were cut back, 1 base at V and 7 bases at J, with 16 bases in the middle. This CDR3 has 16 amino acids. Germline V gives CDR1 SGHVS, CDR2 FNYEAQ. The CDR3 coding sequence is TGTGCCAGCAGCTTAGTGGGGGCAACAGGGATCGGGGAGCTGTTTTTT. It is translated as CASSLVGATGIGELFF.

The chain uses TRBV5-8 and TRBJ2-5; D possibly corresponds to TRBD1 (5 bases). The CDR3 loop spans 13 amino acids. The germline CDR1 and CDR2 sequences are SGHTS and YDEGEE. V lost 5 bases to trimming and J lost 1 base, with 9 bases between them. As DNA, the CDR3 is TGTGCCAGCAGTCGACAGTTCCAAGAGACCCAGTACTTC. This sequence encodes CASSRQFQETQYF.

In the case of this clone: One junction end disagrees with the germline gene, perhaps due to a read error. The J gene is TRBJ2-1, the V gene TRBV19, with 7 bases matching TRBD2. CDR3 length equals 14 residues. Per the germline V gene, CDR1 is LNHDA and CDR2 is SQIVND (reference sequence). DNA for the CDR3: TGTGCAAGTAAACCGGGACTATCCTACAATGAGCAGTTCTTC. Translated: CASKPGLSYNEQFF.

The gene calls are TRBV19 and TRBJ2-3; 8 nucleotides agree with TRBD2. From germline, CDR1 is LNHDA and CDR2 SQIVND (reference sequence). The CDR3 runs to 16 residues. V gave up 0 bases and J gave up 4 bases; unmatched junction bases: 6. CDR3 amino acids: CASSIEAGDHSDTQYF. The CDR3 bases are TGTGCCAGTAGTATAGAAGCGGGGGACCACTCAGATACGCAGTATTTT.

This chain uses TRBV12-2 with TRBJ2-5; the table's D call of TRBD2 was not tested on the DNA. TRBV12-2 is marked as a pseudogene. The CDR3 is 18 amino acids. The chain's CDR3 is CASRPRTSGSLYQETQYF. CDR3 DNA: TGTGCAAGTCGCCCCCGGACTAGCGGGAGCCTGTACCAAGAGACCCAGTACTTC.

V usage is TRBV7-2 and J usage is TRBJ2-1; D unresolved. In germline, CDR1 is SGHTA, CDR2 FQGNSA. The CDR3 runs to 12 residues. V dropped 1 base and J dropped 11 bases, with 9 bases sitting between them. This CDR3 is CASSLVGPKQFF. The CDR3 coding sequence is TGTGCCAGCAGCTTAGTGGGTCCGAAGCAGTTCTTC.

The gene calls are TRBV27 and TRBJ1-1; TRBD1 matches 7 bases. Germline loops: CDR1 MNHEY, CDR2 SMNVEV (reference sequence). The CDR3 runs 14 residues. Trimming at V came to 6 bases and at J to 2 bases, leaving 6 bases not matched to a gene. CDR3 sequence reads: CASSSGQTNTEAFF. Here the CDR3 DNA reads TGTGCCAGCAGCTCGGGACAGACCAACACTGAAGCTTTCTTT.

The table lists this clone with a count of one. This rearrangement joins TRBV5-6 to TRBJ1-3, with D possibly TRBD1 on 5 matching bases. Trimming cost V 0 bases and J 0 bases, with 13 bases left between them. The CDR3 has 17 amino acids. Germline V gene lookup returns CDR1 SGHDT and CDR2 YYEEEE. In nucleotides, the CDR3 is TGTGCCAGCAGCTTGGGGGGCAGGGTGATCTCTGGAAACACCATATATTTT. It translates to CASSLGGRVISGNTIYF.

The chain is built from TRBV5-4 and TRBJ1-6; a possible D gene is TRBD1 (5 bases). V lost 3 bases, J lost 7 bases, and 14 bases lay in between. Germline CDR1 is SGHNT and CDR2 is YYREEE (reference sequence). CDR3 length: 15 amino acids. The CDR3 region has the DNA TGTGCCAGCAGCTCTATCAAGGCAGGGAATTCACCCCTCCACTTT. As protein: CASSSIKAGNSPLHF.

The genes are TRBV30 and TRBJ2-1; D is possibly TRBD2 (5 bases). Between the trimmed V and J ends, which lost 8 bases and 0 bases, there was a span of 26 bases. This CDR3 is 18 amino acids long. Germline V gene sequence: CDR1 GTSNPN, CDR2 SVGIG (reference sequence). DNA for the CDR3: TGTGCCGGTAAAGGGCTAGCCGTGGCCCAAAGCTCCTACAATGAGCAGTTCTTC. Translation: CAGKGLAVAQSSYNEQFF.

This chain connects TRBV5-1 to TRBJ2-7, with 7 bases that match TRBD1. The germline CDR1 and CDR2 sequences are SGHRS and YFSETQ. V gave up 6 bases and J gave up 0 bases; unmatched junction bases: 6. The CDR3 contains 14 residues. CDR3 in amino acids: CASKRGHGSYEQYF. The CDR3 nucleotides read TGCGCCAGCAAAAGGGGGCACGGCTCCTACGAGCAGTACTTC. The full variable domain, in which reference TRBV5-1 and TRBJ2-7 provide the parts outside the CDR3, is KAGVTQTPRYLIKTRGQQVTLSCSPISGHRSVSWYQQTPGQGLQFLFEYFSETQRNKGNFPGRFSGRQFSNSRSEMNVSTLELGDSALYLCASKRGHGSYEQYFGPGTRLTVT.

V usage is TRBV25-1 and J usage is TRBJ2-2, with D tentatively TRBD1 or TRBD2 (5 bases each). The CDR3 runs 16 residues. Germline V gives CDR1 MGHDK, CDR2 SYGVNS. Between the trimmed V and J ends, which lost 1 base and 4 bases, there was a span of 13 bases. The CDR3 sequence is CASSESGAPITGELFF. CDR3 nucleotide sequence: TGTGCCAGCAGTGAATCCGGGGCCCCGATCACCGGGGAGCTGTTTTTT. Variable domain in full (rest from reference TRBV25-1 and TRBJ2-2): EADIYQTPRYLVIGTGKKITLECSQTMGHDKMYWYQQDPGMELHLIHYSYGVNSTEKGDLSSESTVSRIRTEHFPLTLESARPSHTSQYLCASSESGAPITGELFFGEGSRLTVL.

This rearrangement joins TRBV19 to TRBJ1-5; 8 bases line up with TRBD1. The CDR3 runs 17 residues. Germline-derived CDR1 and CDR2 are LNHDA and SQIVND (reference sequence). J lost 0 bases, V lost 4 bases, and 8 bases had no gene match. CDR3 residues: CASSSGTGPYSNQPQHF. In DNA, the CDR3 is TGTGCCAGTAGTAGCGGGACAGGACCCTATAGCAATCAGCCCCAGCATTTT.

This sequence joins TRBV28 and TRBJ2-7; D gene unclear. Germline assignment: CDR1 MDHEN and CDR2 SYDVKM. The length of the CDR3 is 12 residues. V was pared by 5 bases and J by 1 base, with 6 bases between. The CDR3 sequence is CASSQYSYEQYF. The CDR3 nucleotides are TGTGCCAGCAGTCAGTATTCCTACGAGCAGTACTTC.

The chain joins TRBV9 to TRBJ2-1; 8 nucleotides align to TRBD2. J lost 6 bases, V lost 0 bases, and 5 bases had no gene match. The germline V gene has CDR1 SGDLS and CDR2 YYNGEE. The CDR3 extends over 15 amino acids. Written as DNA, the CDR3 is TGTGCCAGCAGCGTAGATCAAGCGGGGGCCAATGAGCAGTTCTTC. This encodes CASSVDQAGANEQFF. The whole variable domain, remainder taken from reference TRBV9 and TRBJ2-1, is DSGVTQTPKHLITATGQRVTLRCSPRSGDLSVYWYQQSLDQGLQFLIQYYNGEERAKGNILERFSAQQFPDLHSELNLSSLELGDSALYFCASSVDQAGANEQFFGPGTRLTVL.

This clone was seen only once. This chain links TRBV6-4 with TRBJ2-3, with a possible D match to TRBD1 (6 bases). V shed 2 bases and J shed 3 bases, with 15 bases lying between them. CDR1 is MRHNA, CDR2 SNTAGT, per germline. This CDR3 comprises 16 residues. CDR3 coding DNA: TGTGCCAGCAGTGACGCTAGGGGGTTCGAAACAGATACGCAGTATTTT. It encodes CASSDARGFETDTQYF.

V usage is TRBV6-4 and J usage is TRBJ1-2; a weak D match, TRBD1 (6 bases). The CDR3 extends over 14 amino acids. Trimming stripped 6 bases from V and 3 bases from J, with 14 bases between. Germline V gives CDR1 MRHNA, CDR2 SNTAGT. The CDR3 DNA reads TGTGCCAGCAGACGGGACATTTCCGACTATGGCTACACCTTC. Translating gives CASRRDISDYGYTF.

The V and J genes are TRBV6-1 and TRBJ1-1, with 7 nucleotides matching TRBD1. The CDR3 consists of 14 residues. CDR1 and CDR2 (germline): MNHNS, SASEGT. Trimming cost V 7 bases and J 5 bases; bases outside gene matches: 10. The CDR3 bases are TGTGCCAGCACCAGGGGGGAGGCGGAGACTGAAGCTTTCTTT. The encoded protein is CASTRGEAETEAFF.

The chain links TRBV6-4 to TRBJ2-7, with D perhaps TRBD1 (6 bases). CDR1 is MRHNA, CDR2 SNTAGT, per germline. The CDR3 runs to 16 residues. The ends were cut back, 4 bases at V and 3 bases at J, with 19 bases in the middle. CDR3 protein: CASSVHTVGQNYEQYF. Here the CDR3 DNA reads TGTGCCAGCAGTGTTCACACCGTCGGACAGAACTACGAGCAGTACTTC.

This chain connects TRBV5-1 to TRBJ2-1, with 11 bases that match TRBD2. The V and J ends lost 1 base and 0 bases, in that order; junction bases with no gene match: 9. The CDR3 runs 19 residues. The germline V gene has CDR1 SGHRS and CDR2 YFSETQ. The CDR3 here is CASSLITSGSRSSYNEQFF. DNA for the CDR3: TGCGCCAGCAGCTTGATCACTAGCGGGAGTCGGAGCTCCTACAATGAGCAGTTCTTC.

This sequence joins TRBV7-8 and TRBJ1-2; tentatively, D is TRBD1 (5 bases). The CDR3 consists of 15 residues. In germline, CDR1 is SGHVS, CDR2 FQNEAQ. V was clipped by 2 bases and J by 4 bases, with 14 bases between them. The CDR3 here is CASSLSSGISYGYTF. DNA for the CDR3: TGTGCCAGCAGCTTATCTTCAGGGATCTCCTATGGCTACACCTTC. The entire variable domain, with the rest obtained from reference TRBV7-8 and TRBJ1-2, is as follows: GAGVSQSPRYKVAKRGQDVALRCDPISGHVSLFWYQQALGQGPEFLTYFQNEAQLDKSGLPSDRFFAERPEGSVSTLKIQRTQQEDSAVYLCASSLSSGISYGYTFGSGTRLTVV.

This chain connects TRBV6-5 to TRBJ2-3; the match to TRBD1 covers 7 bases. V dropped 0 bases and J dropped 2; count of bases not matched to a gene: 5. The CDR3 has 16 amino acids. Looked up from germline, CDR1 is MNHEY and CDR2 is SVGAGI. The CDR3 nucleotides are TGTGCCAGCAGTTACTCAGGGGGCACCACCACAGATACGCAGTATTTT. Protein sequence: CASSYSGGTTTDTQYF.

This rearrangement joins TRBV6-1 to TRBJ2-1, with 7 nucleotides matching TRBD2. The germline V gene has CDR1 MNHNS and CDR2 SASEGT. With 2 bases clipped from V and 8 bases from J, the junction kept 12 bases outside the gene matches. The CDR3 loop spans 16 amino acids. This CDR3 is CASSERVVGGSHEQFF. The CDR3 DNA follows: TGTGCCAGCAGTGAAAGGGTGGTCGGCGGGAGTCATGAGCAGTTCTTC.

CDR3 region: CASSPNSQGAGNTIYF. DNA of the CDR3: TGCGCCAGCAGCCCCAACTCACAGGGGGCTGGAAACACCATATATTTT. The chain joins TRBV5-1 to TRBJ1-3, with 8 bases aligning to TRBD1. The V segment lost 4 bases and the J segment 2 bases; nucleotides outside the gene matches: 8. The CDR3 loop spans 16 amino acids. CDR1 and CDR2 from the germline V gene are SGHRS and YFSETQ.

This chain uses TRBV11-3 with TRBJ2-5; D could derive from TRBD1 or TRBD2 (5 bases each). This CDR3 spans 12 amino acids. Trimming stripped 5 bases from V and 14 bases from J, with 18 bases between. Germline CDR1 reads SGHNT; CDR2 reads YENEEA. CDR3 nucleotide sequence: TGTGCCAGCAGCGGGGACGGGACGACCCCCTACTTC. Residues: CASSGDGTTPYF.